This entry lists 9 T cell receptor beta chains sequenced from one sample in a study of blood T cells in healthy people across ages. Using a J-beta primer mix together with a sample-barcoded 5' primer, a second PCR was run for about 6 to 11 cycles. TCRdb reprocessed the 5' RACE reads via MiXCR and lists one record per CDR3 protein. The repertoire consists of roughly 2 million distinct CDR3 sequences, with 40% to 55% occurring once and the leading ten covering roughly 2%. Sample: blood. The receptors stem from a woman between 35 and 50 years old in good health.

The V call is TRBV7-2, the J call TRBJ1-1, with 8 bases lining up with TRBD1. J gave up 11 bases and V 5 bases, and 13 bases lay outside the gene matches. CDR1 and CDR2 from the germline V gene are SGHTA and FQGNSA. The CDR3 covers 14 residues. Here the CDR3 DNA reads TGTGCCAGCAGCATAGGACAGGGAAGGAGAGTGGCTTTCTTT. Protein: CASSIGQGRRVAFF. Full variable domain (missing parts from reference TRBV7-2 and TRBJ1-1): GAGVSQSPSNKVTEKGKDVELRCDPISGHTALYWYRQSLGQGLEFLIYFQGNSAPDKSGLPSDRFSAERTGGSVSTLTIQRTQQEDSAVYLCASSIGQGRRVAFFGQGTRLTVV.

This clonotype has ten or more counts. Germline and junction disagree at one end, which may indicate a read error. The chain recombines TRBV9 with TRBJ2-5; 13 positions agree with TRBD2. The length of the CDR3 is 15 residues. Germline values: CDR1 SGDLS, CDR2 YYNGEE. In nucleotides, the CDR3 is TGCGCCAGCAGCTTCCGACTAGCGGGGGGAGAGACCCAGTACTTC. This encodes CASSFRLAGGETQYF.

V is TRBV6-2 or TRBV6-3 and J is TRBJ2-1, with a tentative D call TRBD1 (5 bases). Looked up from germline, CDR1 is MNHEY and CDR2 is SVGEGT. V shed 2 bases and J shed 3 bases, with 8 bases lying between them. The CDR3 spans 14 residues. The CDR3 reads CASSYTGHYNEQFF. The CDR3 DNA sequence: TGTGCCAGCAGTTACACTGGACACTACAATGAGCAGTTCTTC.

A single count supports this clonotype. DNA for the CDR3: TGCGCCAGCAGCCAAACTATGACAGGGTGGGGAGAGACCCAGTACTTC. It yields the protein CASSQTMTGWGETQYF. The rearrangement links TRBV4-3 to TRBJ2-5; TRBD1 matches 7 bases. After removal of 2 bases from V and 4 bases from J, the junction contained 10 bases not matched to a gene. The CDR3 spans 16 residues. Per the germline V gene, CDR1 is LGHNA and CDR2 is YSLEER.

The chain joins TRBV10-1 to TRBJ2-7, with D tentatively TRBD1 or TRBD2 (5 bases each). Trimming pared 0 bases from V and 5 bases from J, leaving 14 bases between. This CDR3 has 15 amino acids. Germline values: CDR1 WNHNN, CDR2 SYGVQD (reference sequence). CDR3 region: CASSESGTLNDEQYF. The CDR3 coding sequence is TGCGCCAGCAGTGAGTCGGGGACCCTAAATGACGAGCAGTACTTC.

For the CDR3, the DNA is TGCAGTGCTAGAGATCTGCGTACAGGGAGGACTGAAGCTTTCTTT. Translation: CSARDLRTGRTEAFF. The gene calls are TRBV20-1 and TRBJ1-1, with D tentatively TRBD1 (6 bases). Germline CDR1 DFQATT, CDR2 SNEGSKA (reference sequence). Trimming stripped 0 bases from V and 5 bases from J, with 16 bases between. This CDR3 is built from 15 residues.

About this clonotype itself: Being one base from a much bigger clone, this may be a read error. The J gene is TRBJ2-1, the V gene TRBV28; 9 bases map to TRBD2. The germline V gene has CDR1 MDHEN and CDR2 SYDVKM. The CDR3 spans 14 residues. Trimming cost V 5 bases and J 4 bases; bases outside gene matches: 3. DNA of the CDR3: TGTGCCAGCAGTAATAGCGGGGGTTACAATGAGCAGTTCTTC. Its protein is CASSNSGGYNEQFF.

To note about this clonotype: Germline and junction disagree at one end, which may indicate a read error. The V call is TRBV7-2, the J call TRBJ2-3, with D maybe TRBD1 (5 bases). There are 14 residues in the CDR3. Germline V gene sequence: CDR1 SGHTA, CDR2 FQGNSA. In DNA form, the CDR3 reads TGTGCCAGCAGCCCGGAGCTTCGCACAGGTACGCAGTATTTT. This codes for CASSPELRTGTQYF.

The chain links TRBV9 to TRBJ1-5; D is uncertain. Germline V lookup: CDR1 SGDLS, CDR2 YYNGEE. V was shortened by 4 bases and J by 6 bases, with 17 bases between the two germline ends. The CDR3 contains 15 residues. The CDR3 spells CASSQRTPWGQPQHF. CDR3 DNA sequence: TGTGCCAGCAGCCAACGGACCCCCTGGGGTCAGCCCCAGCATTTT.